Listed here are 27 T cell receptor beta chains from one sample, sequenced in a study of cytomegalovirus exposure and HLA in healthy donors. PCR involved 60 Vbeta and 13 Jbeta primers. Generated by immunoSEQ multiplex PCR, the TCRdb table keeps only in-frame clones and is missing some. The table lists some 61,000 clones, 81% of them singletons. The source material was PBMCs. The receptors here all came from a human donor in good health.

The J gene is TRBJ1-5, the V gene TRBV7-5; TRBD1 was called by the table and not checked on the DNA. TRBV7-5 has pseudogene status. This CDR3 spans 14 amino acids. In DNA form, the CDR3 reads TGTGCCAGAAGCTTAGGGACAGGGGTAAAGCCCCAGCATTTT. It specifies CARSLGTGVKPQHF.

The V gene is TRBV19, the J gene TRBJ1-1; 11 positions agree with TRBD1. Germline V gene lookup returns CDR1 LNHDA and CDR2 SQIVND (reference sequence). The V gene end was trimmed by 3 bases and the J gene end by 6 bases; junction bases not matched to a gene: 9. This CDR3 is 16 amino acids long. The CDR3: CASSISGTGGIAEAFF. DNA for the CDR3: TGTGCCAGTAGTATCTCCGGGACAGGGGGTATCGCTGAAGCTTTCTTT. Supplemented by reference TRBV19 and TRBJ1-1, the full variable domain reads DGGITQSPKYLFRKEGQNVTLSCEQNLNHDAMYWYRQDPGQGLRLIYYSQIVNDFQKGDIAEGYSVSREKKESFPLTVTSAQKNPTAFYLCASSISGTGGIAEAFFGQGTRLTVV.

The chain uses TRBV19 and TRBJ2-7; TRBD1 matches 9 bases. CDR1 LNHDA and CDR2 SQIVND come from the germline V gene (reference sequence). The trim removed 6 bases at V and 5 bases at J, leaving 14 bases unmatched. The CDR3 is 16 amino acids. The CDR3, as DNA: TGTGCCAGTAGCACCGGGACAGGGACTGGATTCGACGAGCAGTACTTC. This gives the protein CASSTGTGTGFDEQYF.

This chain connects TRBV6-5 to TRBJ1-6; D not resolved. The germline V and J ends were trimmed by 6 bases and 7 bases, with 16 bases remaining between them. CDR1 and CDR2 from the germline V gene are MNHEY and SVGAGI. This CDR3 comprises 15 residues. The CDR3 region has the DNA TGTGCCAGCAGCTCAGAGGTTTACAAGAATTCACCCCTCCACTTT. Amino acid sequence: CASSSEVYKNSPLHF.

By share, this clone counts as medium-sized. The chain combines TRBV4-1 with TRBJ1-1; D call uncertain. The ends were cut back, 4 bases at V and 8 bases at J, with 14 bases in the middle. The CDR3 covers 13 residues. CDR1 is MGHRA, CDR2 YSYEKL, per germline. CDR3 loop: CASSPSGQDEAFF. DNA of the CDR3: TGCGCCAGCAGCCCTAGCGGTCAGGACGAAGCTTTCTTT.

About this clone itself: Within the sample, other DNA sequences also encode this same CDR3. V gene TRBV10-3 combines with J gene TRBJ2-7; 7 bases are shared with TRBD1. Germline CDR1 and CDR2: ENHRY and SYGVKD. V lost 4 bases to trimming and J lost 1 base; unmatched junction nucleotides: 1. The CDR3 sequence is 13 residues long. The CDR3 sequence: CAISGDSSYEQYF. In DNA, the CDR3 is TGTGCCATCAGTGGGGACAGTTCCTACGAGCAGTACTTC.

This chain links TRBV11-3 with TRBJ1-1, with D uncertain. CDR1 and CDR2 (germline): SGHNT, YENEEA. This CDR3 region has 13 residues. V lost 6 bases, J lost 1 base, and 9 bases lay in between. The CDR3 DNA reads TGTGCCAGCAGGGCGGGTACGAACACTGAAGCTTTCTTT. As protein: CASRAGTNTEAFF. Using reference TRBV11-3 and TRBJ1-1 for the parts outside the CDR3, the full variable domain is EAGVVQSPRYKIIEKKQPVAFWCNPISGHNTLYWYLQNLGQGPELLIRYENEEAVDDSQLPKDRFSAERLKGVDSTLKIQPAELGDSAVYLCASRAGTNTEAFFGQGTRLTVV.

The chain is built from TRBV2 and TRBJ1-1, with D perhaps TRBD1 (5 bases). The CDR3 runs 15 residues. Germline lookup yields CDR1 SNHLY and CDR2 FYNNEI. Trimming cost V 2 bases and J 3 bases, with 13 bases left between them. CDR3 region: CASSEWGVSYTEAFF. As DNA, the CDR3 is TGTGCCAGCAGTGAATGGGGGGTTTCGTACACTGAAGCTTTCTTT.

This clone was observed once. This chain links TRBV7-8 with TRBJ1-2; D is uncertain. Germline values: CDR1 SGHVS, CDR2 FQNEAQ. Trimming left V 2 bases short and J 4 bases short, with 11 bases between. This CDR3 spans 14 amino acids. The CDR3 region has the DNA TGTGCCAGCAGCTTAATCAAAACTGGCTATGGCTACACCTTC. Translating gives CASSLIKTGYGYTF.

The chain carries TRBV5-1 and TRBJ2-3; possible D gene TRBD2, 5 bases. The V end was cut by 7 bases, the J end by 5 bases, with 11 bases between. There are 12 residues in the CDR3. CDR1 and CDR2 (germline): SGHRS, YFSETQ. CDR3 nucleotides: TGCGCCAGCCGCTCCGGGGTAGATACGCAGTATTTT. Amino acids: CASRSGVDTQYF.

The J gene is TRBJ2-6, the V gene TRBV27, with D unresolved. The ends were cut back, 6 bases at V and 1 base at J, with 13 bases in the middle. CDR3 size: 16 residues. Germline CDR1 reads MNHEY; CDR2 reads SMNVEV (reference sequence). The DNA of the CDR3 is TGTGCCAGCAGAACAATTACAGTATCTGGGGCCAACGTCCTGACTTTC. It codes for CASRTITVSGANVLTF.

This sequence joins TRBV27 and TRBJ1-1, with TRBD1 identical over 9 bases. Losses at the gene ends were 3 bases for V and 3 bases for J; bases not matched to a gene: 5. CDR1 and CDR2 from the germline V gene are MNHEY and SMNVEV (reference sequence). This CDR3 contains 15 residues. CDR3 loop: CASSLNRGLDTEAFF. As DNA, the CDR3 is TGTGCCAGCAGTTTGAACAGGGGGCTTGACACTGAAGCTTTCTTT.

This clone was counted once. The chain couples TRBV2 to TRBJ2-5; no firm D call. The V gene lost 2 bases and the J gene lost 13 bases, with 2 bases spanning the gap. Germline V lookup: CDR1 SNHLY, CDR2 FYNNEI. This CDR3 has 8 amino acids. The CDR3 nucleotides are TGTGCCAGCAGTGAACGGTACTTC. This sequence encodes CASSERYF. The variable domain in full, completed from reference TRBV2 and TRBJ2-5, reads EPEVTQTPSHQVTQMGQEVILRCVPISNHLYFYWYRQILGQKVEFLVSFYNNEISEKSEIFDDQFSVERPDGSNFTLKIRSTKLEDSAMYFCASSERYFGPGTRLLVL.

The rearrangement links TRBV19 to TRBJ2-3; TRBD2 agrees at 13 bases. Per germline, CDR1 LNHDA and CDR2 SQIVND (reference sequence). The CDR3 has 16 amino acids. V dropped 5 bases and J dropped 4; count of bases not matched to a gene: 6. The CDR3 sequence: CASSELAGGRADTQYF. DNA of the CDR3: TGTGCCAGTAGTGAACTAGCGGGGGGGCGTGCAGATACGCAGTATTTT.

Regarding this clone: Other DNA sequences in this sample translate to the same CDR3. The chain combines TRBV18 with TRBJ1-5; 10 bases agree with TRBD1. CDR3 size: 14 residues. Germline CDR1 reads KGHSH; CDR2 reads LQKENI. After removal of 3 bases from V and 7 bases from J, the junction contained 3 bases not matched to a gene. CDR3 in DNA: TGTGCCAGCTCACCGACAGGGGGCAGGCAGCCCCAGCATTTT. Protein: CASSPTGGRQPQHF. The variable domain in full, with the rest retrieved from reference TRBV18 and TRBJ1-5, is NAGVMQNPRHLVRRRGQEARLRCSPMKGHSHVYWYRQLPEEGLKFMVYLQKENIIDESGMPKERFSAEFPKEGPSILRIQQVVRGDSAAYFCASSPTGGRQPQHFGDGTRLSIL.

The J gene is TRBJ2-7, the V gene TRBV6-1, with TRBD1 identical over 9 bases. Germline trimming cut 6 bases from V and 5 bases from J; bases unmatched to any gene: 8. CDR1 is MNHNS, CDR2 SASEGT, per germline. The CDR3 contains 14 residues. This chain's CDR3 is CASSQQGAFDEQYF. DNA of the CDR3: TGTGCCAGCAGCCAACAGGGGGCTTTCGACGAGCAGTACTTC.

The CDR3 loop is CASSLKHGGTWGKMEHF. DNA for the CDR3: TGTGCCAGTAGTCTGAAGCATGGGGGGACGTGGGGGAAGATGGAGCATTTT. The genes are TRBV19 and TRBJ1-5; tentatively, D is TRBD1 (5 bases). With 5 bases removed from V and 14 bases from J, the gap between germline ends came to 31 bases. The germline V gene encodes CDR1 LNHDA and CDR2 SQIVND (reference sequence). CDR3 size: 17 residues.

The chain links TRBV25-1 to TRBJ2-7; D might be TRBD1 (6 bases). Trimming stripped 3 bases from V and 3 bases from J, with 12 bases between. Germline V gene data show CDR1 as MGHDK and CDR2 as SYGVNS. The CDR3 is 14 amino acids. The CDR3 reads CASSDSAGVYEQYF. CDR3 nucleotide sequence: TGTGCCAGCAGTGATTCAGCAGGGGTCTACGAGCAGTACTTC.

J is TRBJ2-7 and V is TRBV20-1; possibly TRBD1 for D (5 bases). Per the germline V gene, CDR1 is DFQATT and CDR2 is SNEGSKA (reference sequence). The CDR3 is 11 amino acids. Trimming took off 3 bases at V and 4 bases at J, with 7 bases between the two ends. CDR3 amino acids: CSASGAYEQYF. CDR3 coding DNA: TGCAGTGCTAGTGGGGCTTACGAGCAGTACTTC.

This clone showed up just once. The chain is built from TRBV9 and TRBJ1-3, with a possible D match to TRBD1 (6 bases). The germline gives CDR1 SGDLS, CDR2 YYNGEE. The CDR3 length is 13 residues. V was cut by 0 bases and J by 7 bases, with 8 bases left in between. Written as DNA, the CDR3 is TGTGCCAGCAGCGTAGCACAGGGTAACACCATATATTTT. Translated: CASSVAQGNTIYF.

CDR3 region: CASDEGGGQLNEQYF. The CDR3 DNA is TGTGCCAGCGATGAGGGGGGGGGCCAGCTCAACGAGCAGTACTTC. The chain combines TRBV7-8 with TRBJ2-7, with D maybe TRBD2 (7 bases). Germline V CDR1 and CDR2: SGHVS, FQNEAQ. V gave up 8 bases and J gave up 5 bases, with 22 bases separating them. This CDR3 comprises 15 residues.

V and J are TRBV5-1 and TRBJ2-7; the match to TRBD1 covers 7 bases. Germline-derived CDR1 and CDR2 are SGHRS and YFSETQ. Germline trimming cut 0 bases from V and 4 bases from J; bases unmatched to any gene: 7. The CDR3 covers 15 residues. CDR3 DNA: TGCGCCAGCAGCTTGGCCGGGACAGAAGTTTACGAGCAGTACTTC. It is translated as CASSLAGTEVYEQYF.

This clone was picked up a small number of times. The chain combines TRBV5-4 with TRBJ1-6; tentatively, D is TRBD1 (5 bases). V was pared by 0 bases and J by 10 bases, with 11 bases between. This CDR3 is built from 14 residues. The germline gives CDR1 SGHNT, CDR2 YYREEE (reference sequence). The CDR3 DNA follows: TGTGCCAGCAGCTTGGAAGGGGTTTGGTCACCCCTCCACTTT. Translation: CASSLEGVWSPLHF.

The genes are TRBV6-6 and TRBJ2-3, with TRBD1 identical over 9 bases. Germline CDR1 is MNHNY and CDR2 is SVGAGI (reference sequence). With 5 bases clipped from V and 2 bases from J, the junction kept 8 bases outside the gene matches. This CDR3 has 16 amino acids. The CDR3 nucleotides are TGTGCCAGCAGTCATACGGACAGGGGATTCACAGATACGCAGTATTTT. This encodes CASSHTDRGFTDTQYF.

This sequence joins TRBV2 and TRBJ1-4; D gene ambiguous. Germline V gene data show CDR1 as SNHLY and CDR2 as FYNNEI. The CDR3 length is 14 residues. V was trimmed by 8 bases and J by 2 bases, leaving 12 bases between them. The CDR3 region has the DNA TGTGCCAGCTGCAGGTCTGGGACTAATGAAAAACTGTTTTTT. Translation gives CASCRSGTNEKLFF.

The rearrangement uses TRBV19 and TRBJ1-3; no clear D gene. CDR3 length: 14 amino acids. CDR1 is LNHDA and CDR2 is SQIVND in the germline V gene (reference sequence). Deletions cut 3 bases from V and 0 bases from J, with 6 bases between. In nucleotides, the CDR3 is TGTGCCAGTAGTATCGGAGGCTCTGGAAACACCATATATTTT. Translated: CASSIGGSGNTIYF.

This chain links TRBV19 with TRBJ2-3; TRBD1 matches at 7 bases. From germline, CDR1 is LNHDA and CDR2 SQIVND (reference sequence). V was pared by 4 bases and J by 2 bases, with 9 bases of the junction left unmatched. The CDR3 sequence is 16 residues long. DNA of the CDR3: TGTGCCAGTAGTAGACAACAGGGGATCTTCACAGATACGCAGTATTTT. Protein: CASSRQQGIFTDTQYF. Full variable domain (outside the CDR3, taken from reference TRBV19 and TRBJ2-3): DGGITQSPKYLFRKEGQNVTLSCEQNLNHDAMYWYRQDPGQGLRLIYYSQIVNDFQKGDIAEGYSVSREKKESFPLTVTSAQKNPTAFYLCASSRQQGIFTDTQYFGPGTRLTVL.